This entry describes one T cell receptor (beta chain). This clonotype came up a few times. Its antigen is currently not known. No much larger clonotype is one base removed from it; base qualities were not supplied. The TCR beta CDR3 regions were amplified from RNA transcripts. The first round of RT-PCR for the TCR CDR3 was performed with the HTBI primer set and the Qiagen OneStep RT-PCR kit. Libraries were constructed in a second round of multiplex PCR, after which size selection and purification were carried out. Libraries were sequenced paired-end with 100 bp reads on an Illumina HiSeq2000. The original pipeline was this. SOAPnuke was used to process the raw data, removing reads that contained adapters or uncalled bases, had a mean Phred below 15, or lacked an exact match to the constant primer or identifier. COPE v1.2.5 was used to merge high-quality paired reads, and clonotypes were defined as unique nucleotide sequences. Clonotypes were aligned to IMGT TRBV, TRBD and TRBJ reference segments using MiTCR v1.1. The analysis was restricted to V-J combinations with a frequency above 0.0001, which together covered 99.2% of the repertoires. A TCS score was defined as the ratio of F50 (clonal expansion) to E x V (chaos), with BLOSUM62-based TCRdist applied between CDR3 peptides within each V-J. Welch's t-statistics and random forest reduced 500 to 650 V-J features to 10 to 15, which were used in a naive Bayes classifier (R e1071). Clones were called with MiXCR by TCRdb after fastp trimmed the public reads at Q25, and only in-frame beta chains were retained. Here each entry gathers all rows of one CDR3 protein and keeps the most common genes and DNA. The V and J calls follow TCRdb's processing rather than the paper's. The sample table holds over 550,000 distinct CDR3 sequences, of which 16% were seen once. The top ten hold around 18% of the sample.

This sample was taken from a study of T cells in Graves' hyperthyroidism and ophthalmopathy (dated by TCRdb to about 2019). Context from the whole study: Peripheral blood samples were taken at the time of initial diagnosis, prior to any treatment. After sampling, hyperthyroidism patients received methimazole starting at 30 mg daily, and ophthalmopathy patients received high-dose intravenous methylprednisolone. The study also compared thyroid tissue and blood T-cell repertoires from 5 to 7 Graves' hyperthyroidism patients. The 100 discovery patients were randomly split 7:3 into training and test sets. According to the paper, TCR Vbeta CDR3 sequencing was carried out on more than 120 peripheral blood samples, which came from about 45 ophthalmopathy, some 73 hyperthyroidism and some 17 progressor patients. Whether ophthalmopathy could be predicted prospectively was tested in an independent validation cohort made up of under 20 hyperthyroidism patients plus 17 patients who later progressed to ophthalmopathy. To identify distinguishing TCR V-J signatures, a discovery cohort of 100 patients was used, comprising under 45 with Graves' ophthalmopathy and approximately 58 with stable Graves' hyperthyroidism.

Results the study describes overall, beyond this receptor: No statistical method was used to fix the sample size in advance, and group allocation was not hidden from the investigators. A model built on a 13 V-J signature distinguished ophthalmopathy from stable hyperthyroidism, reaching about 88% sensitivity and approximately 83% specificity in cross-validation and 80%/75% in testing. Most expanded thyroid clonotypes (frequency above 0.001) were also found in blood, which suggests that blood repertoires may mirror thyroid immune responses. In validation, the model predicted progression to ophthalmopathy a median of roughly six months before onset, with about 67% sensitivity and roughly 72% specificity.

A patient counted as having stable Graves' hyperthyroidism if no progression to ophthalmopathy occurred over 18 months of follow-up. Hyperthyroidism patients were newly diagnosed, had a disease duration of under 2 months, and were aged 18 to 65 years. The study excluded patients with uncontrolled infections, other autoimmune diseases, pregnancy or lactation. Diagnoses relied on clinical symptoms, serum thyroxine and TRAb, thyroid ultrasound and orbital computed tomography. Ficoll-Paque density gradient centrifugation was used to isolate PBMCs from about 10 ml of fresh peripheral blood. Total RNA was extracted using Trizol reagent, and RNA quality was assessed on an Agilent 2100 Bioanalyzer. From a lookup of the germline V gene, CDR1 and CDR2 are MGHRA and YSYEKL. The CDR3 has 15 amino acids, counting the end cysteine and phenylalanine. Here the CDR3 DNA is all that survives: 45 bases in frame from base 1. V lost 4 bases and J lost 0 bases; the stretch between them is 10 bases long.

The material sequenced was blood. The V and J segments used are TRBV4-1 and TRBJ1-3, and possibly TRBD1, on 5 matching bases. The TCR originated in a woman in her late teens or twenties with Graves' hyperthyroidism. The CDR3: CASSRVGLSGNTIYF. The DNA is TGCGCCAGCAGCCGAGTGGGACTCTCTGGAAACACCATATATTTT.